This TCR beta chain appears in the sequencing data of a study of response to subunit inactivated influenza vaccine. TCRdb reprocessed the RT-PCR reads with MiXCR, giving one entry per CDR3 protein. The sample contains more than 400,000 distinct CDR3 sequences, approximately 9.9% of which appear only once. This clonotype showed up just a few times. Antigen: not known. Study observations and caveats: There was a suggestion from the authors that each seasonal influenza vaccination recruits few new T cells.

The CDR3 loop spans 17 amino acids. V shed 4 bases, J shed 4 bases, and the junction held 10 bases outside the gene matches. Germline V CDR1 and CDR2: SGHRS, YFSETQ. The J gene is TRBJ2-1, the V gene TRBV5-1; the match to TRBD1 covers 11 bases. The sequencing here drew on PBMCs from blood, taken roughly 45 days after vaccination. The receptor comes from a man aged 50 or older who received an inactivated influenza vaccine. CDR3 coding DNA: TGCGCCAGCAGCCCCGGCGGGACAGGGGGAATTTACAATGAGCAGTTCTTC. Encoded protein: CASSPGGTGGIYNEQFF. Variable domain in full (rest from reference TRBV5-1 and TRBJ2-1): KAGVTQTPRYLIKTRGQQVTLSCSPISGHRSVSWYQQTPGQGLQFLFEYFSETQRNKGNFPGRFSGRQFSNSRSEMNVSTLELGDSALYLCASSPGGTGGIYNEQFFGPGTRLTVL.